This T cell receptor beta chain stems from a study of cytomegalovirus exposure and HLA in healthy donors. Comments on this clone: What it binds is not known.

The primer mix had 60 Vbeta and 13 Jbeta primers. Data came from immunoSEQ multiplex PCR; TCRdb stores just in-frame clones and leaves some out. The sample includes 150,000 or so clones, around 79% of them seen just once. The CDR3 is 17 amino acids. V shed 3 bases and J shed 2 bases, with 20 bases lying between them. CDR1 is MNHEY and CDR2 is SMNVEV in the germline V gene (reference sequence). General observations from the study: It was in a later analysis that TCR association rates were seen to vary by HLA locus, highest for DRB1 and lowest for HLA-C.

V and J are TRBV27 and TRBJ2-7, with D perhaps matching TRBD1 (6 bases). Input material: PBMCs. The TCR sequence derives from a man in his thirties or forties in good health and CMV-seropositive. DNA for the CDR3: TGTGCCAGCAGTTTTGACCCCACCACAGGGCCTCCCTACGAGCAGTACTTC. Translation: CASSFDPTTGPPYEQYF.